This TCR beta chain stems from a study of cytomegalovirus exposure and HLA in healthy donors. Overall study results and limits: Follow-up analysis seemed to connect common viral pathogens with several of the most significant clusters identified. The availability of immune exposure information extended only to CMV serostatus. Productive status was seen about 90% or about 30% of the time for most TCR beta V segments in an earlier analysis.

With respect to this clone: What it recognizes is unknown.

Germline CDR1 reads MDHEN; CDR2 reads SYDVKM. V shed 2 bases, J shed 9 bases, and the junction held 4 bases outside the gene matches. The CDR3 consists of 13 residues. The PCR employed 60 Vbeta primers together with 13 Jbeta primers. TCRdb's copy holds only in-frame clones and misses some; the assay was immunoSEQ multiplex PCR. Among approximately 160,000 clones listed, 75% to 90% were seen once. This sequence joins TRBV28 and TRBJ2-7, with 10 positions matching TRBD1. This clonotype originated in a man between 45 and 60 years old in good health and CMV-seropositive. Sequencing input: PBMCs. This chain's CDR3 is CASSLPWDRGQYF. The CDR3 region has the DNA TGTGCCAGCAGTTTACCCTGGGACAGGGGGCAGTACTTC.